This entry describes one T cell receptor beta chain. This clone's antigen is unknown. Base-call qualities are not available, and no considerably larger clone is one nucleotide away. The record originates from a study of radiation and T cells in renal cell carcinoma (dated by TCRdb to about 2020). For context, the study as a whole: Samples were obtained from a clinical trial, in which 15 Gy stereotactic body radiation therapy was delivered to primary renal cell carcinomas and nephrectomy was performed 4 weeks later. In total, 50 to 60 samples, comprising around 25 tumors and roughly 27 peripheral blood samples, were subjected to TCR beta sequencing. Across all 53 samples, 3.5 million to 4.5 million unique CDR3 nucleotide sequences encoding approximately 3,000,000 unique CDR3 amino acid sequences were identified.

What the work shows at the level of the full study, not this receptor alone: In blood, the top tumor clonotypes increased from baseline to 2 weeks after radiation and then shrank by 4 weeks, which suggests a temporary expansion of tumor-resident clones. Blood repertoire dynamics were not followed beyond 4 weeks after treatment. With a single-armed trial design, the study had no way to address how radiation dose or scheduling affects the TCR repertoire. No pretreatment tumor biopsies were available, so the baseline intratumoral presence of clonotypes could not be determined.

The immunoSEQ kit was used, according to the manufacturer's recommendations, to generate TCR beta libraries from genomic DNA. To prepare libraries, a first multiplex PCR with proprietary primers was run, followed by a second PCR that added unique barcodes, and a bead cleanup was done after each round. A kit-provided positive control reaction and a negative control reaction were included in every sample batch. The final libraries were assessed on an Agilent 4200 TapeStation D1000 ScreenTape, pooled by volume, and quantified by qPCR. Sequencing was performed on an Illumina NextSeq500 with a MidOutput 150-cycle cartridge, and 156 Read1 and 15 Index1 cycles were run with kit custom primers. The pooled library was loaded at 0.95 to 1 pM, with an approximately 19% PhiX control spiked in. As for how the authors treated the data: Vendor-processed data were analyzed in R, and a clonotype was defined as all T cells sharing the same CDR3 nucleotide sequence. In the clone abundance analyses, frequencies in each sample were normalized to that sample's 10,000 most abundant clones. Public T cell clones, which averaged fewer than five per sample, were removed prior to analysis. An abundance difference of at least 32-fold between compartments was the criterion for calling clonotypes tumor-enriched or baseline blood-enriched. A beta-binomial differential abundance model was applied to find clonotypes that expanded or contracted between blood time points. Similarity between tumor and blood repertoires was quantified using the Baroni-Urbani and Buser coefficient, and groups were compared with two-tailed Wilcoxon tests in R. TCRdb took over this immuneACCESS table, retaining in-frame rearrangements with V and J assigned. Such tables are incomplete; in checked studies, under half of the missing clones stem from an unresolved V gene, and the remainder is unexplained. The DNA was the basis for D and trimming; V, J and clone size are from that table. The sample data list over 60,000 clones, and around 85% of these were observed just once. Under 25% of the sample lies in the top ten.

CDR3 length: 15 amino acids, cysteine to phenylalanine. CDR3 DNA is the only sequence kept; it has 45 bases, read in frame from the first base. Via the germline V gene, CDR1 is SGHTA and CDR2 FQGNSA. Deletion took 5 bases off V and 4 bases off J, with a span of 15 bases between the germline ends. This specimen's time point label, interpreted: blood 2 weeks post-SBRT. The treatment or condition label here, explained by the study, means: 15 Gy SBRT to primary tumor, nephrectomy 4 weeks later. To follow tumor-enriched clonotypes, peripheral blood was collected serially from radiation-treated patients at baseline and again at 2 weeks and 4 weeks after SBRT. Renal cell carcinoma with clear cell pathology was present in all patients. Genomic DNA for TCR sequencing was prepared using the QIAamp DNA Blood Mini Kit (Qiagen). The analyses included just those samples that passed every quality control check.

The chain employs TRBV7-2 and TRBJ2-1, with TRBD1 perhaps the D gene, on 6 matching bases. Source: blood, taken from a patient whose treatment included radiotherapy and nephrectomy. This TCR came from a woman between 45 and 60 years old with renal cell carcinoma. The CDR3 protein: CASSRSTGIYNEQFF. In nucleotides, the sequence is TGTGCCAGCAGCAGAAGTACAGGGATATACAATGAGCAGTTCTTC.